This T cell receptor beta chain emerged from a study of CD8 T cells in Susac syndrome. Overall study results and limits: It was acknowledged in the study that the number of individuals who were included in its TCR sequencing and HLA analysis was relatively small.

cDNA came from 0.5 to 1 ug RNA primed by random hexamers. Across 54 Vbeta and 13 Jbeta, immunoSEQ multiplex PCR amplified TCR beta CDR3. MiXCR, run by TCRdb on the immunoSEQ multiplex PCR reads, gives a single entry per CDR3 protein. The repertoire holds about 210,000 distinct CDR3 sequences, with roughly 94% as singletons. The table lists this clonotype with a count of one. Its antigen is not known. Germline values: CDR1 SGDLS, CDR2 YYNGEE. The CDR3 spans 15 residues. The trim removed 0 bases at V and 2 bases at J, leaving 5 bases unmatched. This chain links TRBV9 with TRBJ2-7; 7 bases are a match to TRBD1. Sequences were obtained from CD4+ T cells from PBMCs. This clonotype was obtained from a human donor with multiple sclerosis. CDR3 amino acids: CASSVGPGTAYEQYF. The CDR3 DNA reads TGTGCCAGCAGCGTAGGCCCCGGGACAGCCTACGAGCAGTACTTC.